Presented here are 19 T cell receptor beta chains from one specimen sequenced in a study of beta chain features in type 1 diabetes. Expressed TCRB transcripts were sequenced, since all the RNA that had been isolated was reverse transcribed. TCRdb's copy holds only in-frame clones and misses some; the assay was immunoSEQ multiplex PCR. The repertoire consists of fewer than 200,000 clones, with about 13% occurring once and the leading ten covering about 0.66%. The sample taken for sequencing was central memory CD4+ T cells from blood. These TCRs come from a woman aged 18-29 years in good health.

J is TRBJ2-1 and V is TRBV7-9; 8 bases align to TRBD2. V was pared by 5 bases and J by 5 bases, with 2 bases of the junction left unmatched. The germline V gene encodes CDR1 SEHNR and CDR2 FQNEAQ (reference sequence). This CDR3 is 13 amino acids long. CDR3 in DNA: TGTGCCAGCAGCCCACTAGCGGACAATGAGCAGTTCTTC. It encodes CASSPLADNEQFF.

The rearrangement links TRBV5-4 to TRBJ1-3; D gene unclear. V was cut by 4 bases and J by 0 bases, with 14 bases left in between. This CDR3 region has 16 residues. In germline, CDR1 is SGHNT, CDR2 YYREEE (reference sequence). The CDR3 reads CASSLDITASGNTIYF. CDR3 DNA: TGTGCCAGCAGCCTTGACATAACAGCCTCTGGAAACACCATATATTTT. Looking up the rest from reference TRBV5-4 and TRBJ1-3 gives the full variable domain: ETGVTQSPTHLIKTRGQQVTLRCSSQSGHNTVSWYQQALGQGPQFIFQYYREEENGRGNFPPRFSGLQFPNYSSELNVNALELDDSALYLCASSLDITASGNTIYFGEGSWLTVV.

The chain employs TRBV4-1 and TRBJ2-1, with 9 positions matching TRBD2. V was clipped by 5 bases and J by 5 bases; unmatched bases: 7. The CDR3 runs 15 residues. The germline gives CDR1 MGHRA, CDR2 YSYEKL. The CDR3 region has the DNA TGCGCCAGCAGCGTCCCCTTAGCGGGAGACAATGAGCAGTTCTTC. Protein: CASSVPLAGDNEQFF.

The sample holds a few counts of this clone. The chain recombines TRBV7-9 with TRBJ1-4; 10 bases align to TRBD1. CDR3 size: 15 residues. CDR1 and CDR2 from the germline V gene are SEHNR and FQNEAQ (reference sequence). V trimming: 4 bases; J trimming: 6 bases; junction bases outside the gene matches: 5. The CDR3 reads CASSYGDRGDEKLFF. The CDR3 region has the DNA TGTGCCAGCAGCTACGGGGACAGGGGTGATGAAAAACTGTTTTTT. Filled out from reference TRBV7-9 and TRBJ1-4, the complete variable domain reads DTGVSQNPRHKITKRGQNVTFRCDPISEHNRLYWYRQTLGQGPEFLTYFQNEAQLEKSRLLSDRFSAERPKGSFSTLEIQRTEQGDSAMYLCASSYGDRGDEKLFFGSGTQLSVL.

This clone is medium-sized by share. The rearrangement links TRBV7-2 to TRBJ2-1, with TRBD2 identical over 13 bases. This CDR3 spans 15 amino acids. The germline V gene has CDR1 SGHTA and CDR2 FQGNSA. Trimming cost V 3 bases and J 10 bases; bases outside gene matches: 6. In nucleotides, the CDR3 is TGTGCCAGCAGCTTCCTGACTAGCGGGGGGAGGGAGCAGTTCTTC. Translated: CASSFLTSGGREQFF.

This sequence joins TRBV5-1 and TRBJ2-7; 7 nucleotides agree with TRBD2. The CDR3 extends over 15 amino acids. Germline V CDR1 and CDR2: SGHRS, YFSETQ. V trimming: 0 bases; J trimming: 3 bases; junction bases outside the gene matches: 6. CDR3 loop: CASSLGLAAVYEQYF. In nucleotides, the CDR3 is TGCGCCAGCAGCTTGGGGCTAGCGGCCGTCTACGAGCAGTACTTC. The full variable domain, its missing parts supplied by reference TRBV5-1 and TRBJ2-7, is KAGVTQTPRYLIKTRGQQVTLSCSPISGHRSVSWYQQTPGQGLQFLFEYFSETQRNKGNFPGRFSGRQFSNSRSEMNVSTLELGDSALYLCASSLGLAAVYEQYFGPGTRLTVT.

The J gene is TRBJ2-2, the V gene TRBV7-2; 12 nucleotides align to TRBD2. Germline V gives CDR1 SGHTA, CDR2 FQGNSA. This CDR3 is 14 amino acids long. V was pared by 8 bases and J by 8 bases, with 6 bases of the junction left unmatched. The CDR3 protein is CASDRLAGAGELFF. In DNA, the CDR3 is TGTGCCAGCGACAGACTAGCGGGGGCGGGGGAGCTGTTTTTT.

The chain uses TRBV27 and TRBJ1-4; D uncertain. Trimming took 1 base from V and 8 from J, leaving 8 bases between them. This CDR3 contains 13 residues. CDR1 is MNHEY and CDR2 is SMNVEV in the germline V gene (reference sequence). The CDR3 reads CASSLYSEEKLFF. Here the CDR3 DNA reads TGTGCCAGCAGTTTATATAGCGAGGAAAAACTGTTTTTT.

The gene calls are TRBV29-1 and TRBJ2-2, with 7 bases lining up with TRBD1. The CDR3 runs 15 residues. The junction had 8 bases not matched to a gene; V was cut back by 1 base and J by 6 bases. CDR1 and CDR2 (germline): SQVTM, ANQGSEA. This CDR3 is CSVEAPDRLAGELFF. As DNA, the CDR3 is TGCAGCGTTGAAGCCCCGGACAGGTTGGCCGGGGAGCTGTTTTTT.

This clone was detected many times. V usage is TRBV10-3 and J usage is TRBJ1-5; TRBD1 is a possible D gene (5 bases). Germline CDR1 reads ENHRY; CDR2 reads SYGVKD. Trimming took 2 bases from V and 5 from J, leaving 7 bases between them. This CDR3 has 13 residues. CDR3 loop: CAISEKGHQPQHF. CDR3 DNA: TGTGCCATCAGTGAGAAGGGGCATCAGCCCCAGCATTTT.

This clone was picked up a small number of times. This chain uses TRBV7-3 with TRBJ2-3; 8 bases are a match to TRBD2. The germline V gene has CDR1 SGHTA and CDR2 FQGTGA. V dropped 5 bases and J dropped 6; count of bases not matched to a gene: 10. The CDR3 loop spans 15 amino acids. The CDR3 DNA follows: TGTGCCAGCAGCGCCCGGGAGGGCCGTGGGGATACGCAGTATTTT. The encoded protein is CASSAREGRGDTQYF.

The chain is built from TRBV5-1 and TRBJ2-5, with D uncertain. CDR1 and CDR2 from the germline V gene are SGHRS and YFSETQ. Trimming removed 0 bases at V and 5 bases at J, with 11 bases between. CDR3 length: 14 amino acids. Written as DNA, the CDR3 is TGCGCCAGCAGCTTGGGGAATCAGGCGGAGACCCAGTACTTC. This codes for CASSLGNQAETQYF.

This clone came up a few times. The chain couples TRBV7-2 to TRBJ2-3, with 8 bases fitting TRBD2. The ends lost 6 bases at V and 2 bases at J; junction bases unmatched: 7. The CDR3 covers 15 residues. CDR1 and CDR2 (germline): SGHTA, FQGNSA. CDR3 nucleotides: TGTGCCAGCAGGGTTCCTAGCGGGTACACAGATACGCAGTATTTT. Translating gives CASRVPSGYTDTQYF.

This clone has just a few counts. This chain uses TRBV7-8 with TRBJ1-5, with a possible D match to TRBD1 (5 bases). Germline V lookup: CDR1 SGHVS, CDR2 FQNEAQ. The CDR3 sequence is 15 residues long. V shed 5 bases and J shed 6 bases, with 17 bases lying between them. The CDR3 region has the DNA TGTGCCAGCAGCCCGCAGGGCAAGGTGGCTCAGCCCCAGCATTTT. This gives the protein CASSPQGKVAQPQHF.

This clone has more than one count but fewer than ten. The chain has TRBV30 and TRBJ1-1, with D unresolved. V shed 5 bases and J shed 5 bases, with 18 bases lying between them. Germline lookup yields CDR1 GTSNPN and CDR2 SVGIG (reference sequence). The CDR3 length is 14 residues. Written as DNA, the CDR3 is TGTGCCTGGTCATTTCTAGCAAGGGAAACTGAAGCTTTCTTT. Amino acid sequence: CAWSFLARETEAFF.

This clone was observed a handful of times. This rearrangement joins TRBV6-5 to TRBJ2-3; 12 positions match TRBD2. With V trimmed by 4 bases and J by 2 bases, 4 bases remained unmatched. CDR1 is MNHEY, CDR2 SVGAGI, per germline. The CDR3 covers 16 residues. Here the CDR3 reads CASSSLAGGSTDTQYF. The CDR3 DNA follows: TGTGCCAGCAGTTCCCTAGCGGGAGGGTCCACAGATACGCAGTATTTT.

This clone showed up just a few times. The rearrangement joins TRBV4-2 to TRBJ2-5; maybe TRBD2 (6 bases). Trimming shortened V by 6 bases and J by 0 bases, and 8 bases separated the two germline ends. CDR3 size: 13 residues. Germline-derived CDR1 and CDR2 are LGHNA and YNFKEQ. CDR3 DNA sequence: TGTGCCAGCAGTGGAGGGTACCAAGAGACCCAGTACTTC. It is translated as CASSGGYQETQYF.

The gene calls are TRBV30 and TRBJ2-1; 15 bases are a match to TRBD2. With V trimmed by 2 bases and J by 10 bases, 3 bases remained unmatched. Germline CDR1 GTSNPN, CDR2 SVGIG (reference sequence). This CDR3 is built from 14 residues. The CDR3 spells CAWSPGLAGGEQFF. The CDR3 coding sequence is TGTGCCTGGAGTCCCGGACTAGCGGGGGGGGAGCAGTTCTTC.

CDR3 in amino acids: CASSVVQQGATGYTF. As DNA, the CDR3 is TGTGCCAGCAGCGTAGTTCAACAGGGGGCGACTGGCTACACCTTC. The chain is built from TRBV9 and TRBJ1-2; 9 nucleotides match TRBD1. The V and J ends lost 0 bases and 7 bases, in that order; junction bases with no gene match: 7. CDR3 length equals 15 residues. Germline lookup yields CDR1 SGDLS and CDR2 YYNGEE.